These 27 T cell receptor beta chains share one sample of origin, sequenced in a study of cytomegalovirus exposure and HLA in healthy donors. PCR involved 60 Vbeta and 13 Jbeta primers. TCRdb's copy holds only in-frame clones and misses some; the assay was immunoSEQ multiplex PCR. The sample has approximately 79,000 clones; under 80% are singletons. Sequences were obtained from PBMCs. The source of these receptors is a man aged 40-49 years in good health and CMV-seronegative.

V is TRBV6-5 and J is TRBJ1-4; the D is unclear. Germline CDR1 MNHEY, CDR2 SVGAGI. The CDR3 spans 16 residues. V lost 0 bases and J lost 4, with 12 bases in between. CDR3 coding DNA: TGTGCCAGCAGTTACTCGTTCGGGAGACTTAATGAAAAACTGTTTTTT. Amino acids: CASSYSFGRLNEKLFF.

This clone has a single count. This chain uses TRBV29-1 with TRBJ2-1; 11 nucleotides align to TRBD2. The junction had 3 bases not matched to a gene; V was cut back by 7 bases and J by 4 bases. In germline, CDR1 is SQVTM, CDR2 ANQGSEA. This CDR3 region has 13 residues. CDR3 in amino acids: CSAGTSGYNEQFF. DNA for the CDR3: TGCAGCGCCGGGACTAGCGGATACAATGAGCAGTTCTTC.

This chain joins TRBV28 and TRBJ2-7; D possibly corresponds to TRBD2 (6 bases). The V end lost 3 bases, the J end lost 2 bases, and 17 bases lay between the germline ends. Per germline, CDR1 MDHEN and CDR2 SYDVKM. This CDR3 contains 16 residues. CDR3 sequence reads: CASSFRRGAITYEQYF. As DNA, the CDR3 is TGTGCCAGCAGTTTTAGGAGGGGCGCTATTACCTACGAGCAGTACTTC.

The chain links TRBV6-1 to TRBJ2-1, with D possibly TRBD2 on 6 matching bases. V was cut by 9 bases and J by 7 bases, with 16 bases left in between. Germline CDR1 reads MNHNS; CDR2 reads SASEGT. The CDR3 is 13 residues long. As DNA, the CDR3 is TGTGCCAGTCTAACGACTAGAGATAATGAGCAGTTCTTC. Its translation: CASLTTRDNEQFF.

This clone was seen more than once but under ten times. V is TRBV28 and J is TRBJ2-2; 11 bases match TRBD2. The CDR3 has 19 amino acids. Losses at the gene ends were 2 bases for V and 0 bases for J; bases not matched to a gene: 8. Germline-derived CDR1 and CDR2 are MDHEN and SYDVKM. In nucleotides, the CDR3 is TGTGCCAGCAGTTTACCTAGCGGGAGGCCCCATTCGAACACCGGGGAGCTGTTTTTT. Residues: CASSLPSGRPHSNTGELFF.

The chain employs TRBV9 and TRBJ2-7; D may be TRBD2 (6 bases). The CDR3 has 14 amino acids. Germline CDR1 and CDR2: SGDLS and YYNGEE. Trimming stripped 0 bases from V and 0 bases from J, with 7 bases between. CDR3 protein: CASSVGGDSYEQYF. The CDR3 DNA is TGTGCCAGCAGCGTAGGGGGGGACTCCTACGAGCAGTACTTC.

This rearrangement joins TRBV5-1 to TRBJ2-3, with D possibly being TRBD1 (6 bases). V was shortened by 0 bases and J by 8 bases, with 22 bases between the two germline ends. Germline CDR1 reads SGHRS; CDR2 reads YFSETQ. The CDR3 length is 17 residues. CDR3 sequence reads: CASSLGGGAGEEATQYF. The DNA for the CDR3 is TGCGCCAGCAGCTTGGGTGGGGGCGCCGGGGAAGAAGCTACGCAGTATTTT.

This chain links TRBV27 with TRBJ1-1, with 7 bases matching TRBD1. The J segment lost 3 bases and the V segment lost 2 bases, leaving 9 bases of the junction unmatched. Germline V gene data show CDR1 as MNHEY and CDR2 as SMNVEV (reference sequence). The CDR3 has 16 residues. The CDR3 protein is CASSLDPAGTDTEAFF. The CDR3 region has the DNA TGTGCCAGCAGTTTAGATCCCGCCGGGACAGACACTGAAGCTTTCTTT.

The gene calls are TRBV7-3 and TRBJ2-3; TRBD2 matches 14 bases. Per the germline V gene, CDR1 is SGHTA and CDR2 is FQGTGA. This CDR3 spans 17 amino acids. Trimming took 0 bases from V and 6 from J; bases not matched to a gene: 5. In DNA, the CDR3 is TGTGCCAGCAGCTTAACGGGACTAGCGGGAGATATGGATACGCAGTATTTT. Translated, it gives CASSLTGLAGDMDTQYF.

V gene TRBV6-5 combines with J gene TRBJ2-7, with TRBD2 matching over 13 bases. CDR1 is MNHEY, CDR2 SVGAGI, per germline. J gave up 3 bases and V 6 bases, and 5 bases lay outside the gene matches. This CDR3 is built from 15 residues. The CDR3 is CASRRGLAGVYEQYF. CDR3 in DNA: TGTGCCAGCAGGCGAGGACTAGCGGGAGTCTACGAGCAGTACTTC.

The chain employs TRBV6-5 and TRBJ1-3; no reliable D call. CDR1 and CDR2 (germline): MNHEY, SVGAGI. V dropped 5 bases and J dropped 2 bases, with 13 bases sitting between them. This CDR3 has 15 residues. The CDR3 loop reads CASSATIGTGNTIYF. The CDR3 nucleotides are TGTGCCAGCAGTGCCACGATCGGTACTGGAAACACCATATATTTT.

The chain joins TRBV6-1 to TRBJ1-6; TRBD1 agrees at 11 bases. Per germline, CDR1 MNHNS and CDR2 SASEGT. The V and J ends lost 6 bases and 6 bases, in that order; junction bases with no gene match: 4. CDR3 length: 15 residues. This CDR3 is CASSSGTGGNSPLHF. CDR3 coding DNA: TGTGCCAGCAGCTCCGGGACAGGGGGTAATTCACCCCTCCACTTT.

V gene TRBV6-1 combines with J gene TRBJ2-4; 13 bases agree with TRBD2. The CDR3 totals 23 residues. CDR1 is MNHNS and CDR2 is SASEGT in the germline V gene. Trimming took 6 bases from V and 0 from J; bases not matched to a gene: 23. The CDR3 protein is CASRENPGTSGITYGLAKNIQYF. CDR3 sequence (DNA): TGTGCCAGCAGAGAAAACCCCGGGACTAGCGGGATAACATATGGGCTAGCCAAAAACATTCAGTACTTC.

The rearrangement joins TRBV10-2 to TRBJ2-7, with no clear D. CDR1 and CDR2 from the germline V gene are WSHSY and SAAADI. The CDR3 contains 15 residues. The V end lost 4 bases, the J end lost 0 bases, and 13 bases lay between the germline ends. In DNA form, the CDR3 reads TGCGCCAGCAGTGCCGTCGTGGCGGTCTCCTACGAGCAGTACTTC. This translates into CASSAVVAVSYEQYF.

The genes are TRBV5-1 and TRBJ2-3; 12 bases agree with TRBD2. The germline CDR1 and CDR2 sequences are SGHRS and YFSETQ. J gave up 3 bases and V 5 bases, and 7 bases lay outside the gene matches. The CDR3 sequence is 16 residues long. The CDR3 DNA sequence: TGCGCCAGCAGTCCGACTAGCGGGAGTGTGACAGATACGCAGTATTTT. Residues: CASSPTSGSVTDTQYF.

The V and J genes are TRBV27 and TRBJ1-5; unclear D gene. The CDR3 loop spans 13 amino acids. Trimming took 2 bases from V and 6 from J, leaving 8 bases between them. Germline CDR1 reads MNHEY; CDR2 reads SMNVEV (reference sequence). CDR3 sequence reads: CASSLREFQPQHF. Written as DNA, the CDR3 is TGTGCCAGCAGTTTACGGGAATTTCAGCCCCAGCATTTT.

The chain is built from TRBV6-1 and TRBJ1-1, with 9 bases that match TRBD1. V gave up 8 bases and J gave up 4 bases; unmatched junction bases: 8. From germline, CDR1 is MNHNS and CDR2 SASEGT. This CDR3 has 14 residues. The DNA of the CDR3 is TGTGCCAGCCTGGACAGGGGTTTGACCACTGAAGCTTTCTTT. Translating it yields CASLDRGLTTEAFF.

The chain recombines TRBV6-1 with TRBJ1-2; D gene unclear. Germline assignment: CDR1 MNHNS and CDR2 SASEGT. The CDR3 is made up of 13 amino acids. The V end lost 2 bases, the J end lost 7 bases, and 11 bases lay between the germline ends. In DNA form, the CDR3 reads TGTGCCAGCAGTGAACAGACACTAGCTGGCTACACCTTC. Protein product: CASSEQTLAGYTF.

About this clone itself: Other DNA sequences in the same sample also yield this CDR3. CDR3: CASSLAGYGYTF. The CDR3, as DNA: TGTGCCAGCAGTTTAGCGGGTTATGGCTACACCTTC. J is TRBJ1-2 and V is TRBV28; D remains unclear. Germline lookup yields CDR1 MDHEN and CDR2 SYDVKM. V lost 2 bases to trimming and J lost 5 bases, with 6 bases between them. The CDR3 is 12 residues long.

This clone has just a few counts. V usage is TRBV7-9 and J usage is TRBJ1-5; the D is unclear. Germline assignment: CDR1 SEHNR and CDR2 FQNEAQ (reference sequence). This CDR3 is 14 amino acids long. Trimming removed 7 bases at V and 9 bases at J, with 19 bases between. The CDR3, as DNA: TGTGCCAGCAACAACGAAGAGCGCGTCTTGCCCCAGCATTTT. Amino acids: CASNNEERVLPQHF.

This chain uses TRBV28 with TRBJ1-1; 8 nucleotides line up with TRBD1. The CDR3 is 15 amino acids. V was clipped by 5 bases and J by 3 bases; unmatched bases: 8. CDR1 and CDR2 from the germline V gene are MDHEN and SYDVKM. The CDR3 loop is CASSPVGQVYTEAFF. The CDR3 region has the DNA TGTGCCAGCAGTCCCGTGGGACAGGTCTACACTGAAGCTTTCTTT.

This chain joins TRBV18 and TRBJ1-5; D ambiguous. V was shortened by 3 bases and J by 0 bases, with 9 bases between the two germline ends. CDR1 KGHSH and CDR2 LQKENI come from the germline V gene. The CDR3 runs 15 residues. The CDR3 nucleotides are TGTGCCAGCTCACCCGCGGCAGATAGCAATCAGCCCCAGCATTTT. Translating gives CASSPAADSNQPQHF.

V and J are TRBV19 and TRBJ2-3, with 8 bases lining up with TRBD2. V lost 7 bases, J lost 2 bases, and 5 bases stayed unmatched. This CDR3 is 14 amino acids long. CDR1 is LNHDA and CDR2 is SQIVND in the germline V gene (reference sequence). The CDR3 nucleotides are TGTGCCAGTAACCGGGAGGGCCTCACAGATACGCAGTATTTT. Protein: CASNREGLTDTQYF.

The CDR3: CASSLVLHTDTQYF. CDR3 DNA: TGCGCCAGCAGCTTGGTCTTACACACAGATACGCAGTATTTT. The chain carries TRBV5-1 and TRBJ2-3; D gene ambiguous. The CDR3 spans 14 residues. Trimming shortened V by 0 bases and J by 2 bases, and 7 bases separated the two germline ends. CDR1 SGHRS and CDR2 YFSETQ come from the germline V gene.

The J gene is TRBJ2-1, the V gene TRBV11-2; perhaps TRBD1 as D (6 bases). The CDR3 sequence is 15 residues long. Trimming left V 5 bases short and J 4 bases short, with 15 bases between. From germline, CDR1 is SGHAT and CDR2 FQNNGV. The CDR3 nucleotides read TGTGCCAGCAGCGCATCTCCAACAGGGTACAATGAGCAGTTCTTC. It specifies CASSASPTGYNEQFF.

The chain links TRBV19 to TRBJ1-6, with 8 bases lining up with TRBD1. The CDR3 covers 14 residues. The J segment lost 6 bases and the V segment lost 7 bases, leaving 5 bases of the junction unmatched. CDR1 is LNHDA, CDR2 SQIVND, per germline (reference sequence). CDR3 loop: CASKGTGTNSPLHF. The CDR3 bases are TGTGCCAGTAAGGGGACAGGCACTAATTCACCCCTCCACTTT.

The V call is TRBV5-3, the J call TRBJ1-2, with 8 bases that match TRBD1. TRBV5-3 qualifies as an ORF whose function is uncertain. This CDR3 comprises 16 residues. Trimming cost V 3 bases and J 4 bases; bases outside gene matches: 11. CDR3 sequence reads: CARSSVPRGRSYGYTF. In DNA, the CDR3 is TGTGCCAGAAGCTCCGTCCCCAGGGGGCGCAGCTATGGCTACACCTTC.